This TCR beta chain was captured by sequencing in a study of T cell changes during pregnancy in multiple sclerosis. This table comes from immunoSEQ multiplex PCR, and its TCRdb copy is limited to in-frame clones, with some not included. This sample carries approximately 49,000 clones, around 89% of them seen once, and the ten largest clones take under 6.5%. CDR1 KGHSH and CDR2 LQKENI come from the germline V gene. The length of the CDR3 is 17 residues. Losses at the gene ends were 1 base for V and 0 bases for J; bases not matched to a gene: 3. The TCR sequence derives from a female donor in good health, enrolled as a control in a pregnancy study. This specimen consisted of peripheral blood, obtained after pregnancy. The V gene is TRBV18, the J gene TRBJ2-6; TRBD2 matches 7 bases. The CDR3 loop reads CASSPLASGSGANVLTF. Written as DNA, the CDR3 is TGTGCCAGCTCACCACTCGCTAGCGGCTCTGGGGCCAACGTCCTGACTTTC.